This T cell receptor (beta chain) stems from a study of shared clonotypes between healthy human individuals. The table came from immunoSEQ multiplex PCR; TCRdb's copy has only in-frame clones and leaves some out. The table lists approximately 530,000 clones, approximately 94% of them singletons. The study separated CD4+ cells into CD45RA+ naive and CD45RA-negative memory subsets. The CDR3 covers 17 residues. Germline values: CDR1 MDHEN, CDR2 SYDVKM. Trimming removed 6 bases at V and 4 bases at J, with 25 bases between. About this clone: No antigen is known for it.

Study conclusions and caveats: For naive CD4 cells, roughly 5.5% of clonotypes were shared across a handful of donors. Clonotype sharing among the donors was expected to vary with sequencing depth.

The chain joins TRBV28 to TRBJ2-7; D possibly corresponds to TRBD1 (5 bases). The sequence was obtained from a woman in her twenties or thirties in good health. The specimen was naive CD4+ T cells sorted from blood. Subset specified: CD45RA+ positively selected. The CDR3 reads CASSLQAPWQVRYEQYF. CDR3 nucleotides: TGTGCCAGCAGCCTACAGGCCCCTTGGCAGGTTCGGTACGAGCAGTACTTC.